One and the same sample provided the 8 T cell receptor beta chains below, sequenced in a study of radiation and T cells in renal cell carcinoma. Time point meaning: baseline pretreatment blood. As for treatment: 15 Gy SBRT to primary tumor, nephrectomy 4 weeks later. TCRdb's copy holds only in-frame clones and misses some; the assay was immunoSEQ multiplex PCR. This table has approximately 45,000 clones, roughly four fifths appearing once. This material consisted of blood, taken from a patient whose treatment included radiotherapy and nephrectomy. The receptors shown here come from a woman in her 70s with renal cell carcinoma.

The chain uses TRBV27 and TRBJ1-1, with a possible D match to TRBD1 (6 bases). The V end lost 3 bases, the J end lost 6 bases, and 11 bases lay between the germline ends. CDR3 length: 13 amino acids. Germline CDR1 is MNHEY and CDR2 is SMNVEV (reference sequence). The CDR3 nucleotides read TGTGCCAGCAGTTTCCCGGGGGCTTCTGAAGCTTTCTTT. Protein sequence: CASSFPGASEAFF.

CDR3: CSGLGGQGAGETQYF. The CDR3 DNA reads TGCAGCGGGCTGGGGGGACAGGGGGCTGGGGAGACCCAGTACTTC. The V call is TRBV29-1, the J call TRBJ2-5, with 12 bases identical to TRBD1. This CDR3 is built from 15 residues. The germline CDR1 and CDR2 sequences are SQVTM and ANQGSEA. V was pared by 7 bases and J by 5 bases, with 11 bases of the junction left unmatched.

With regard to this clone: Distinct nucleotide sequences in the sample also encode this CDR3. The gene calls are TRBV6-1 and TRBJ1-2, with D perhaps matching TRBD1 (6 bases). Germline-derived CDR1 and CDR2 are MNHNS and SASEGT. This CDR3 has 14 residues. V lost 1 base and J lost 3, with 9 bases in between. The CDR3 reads CASSEDREDYGYTF. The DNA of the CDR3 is TGTGCCAGCAGTGAAGACAGGGAGGACTATGGCTACACCTTC.

CDR3 nucleotide sequence: TGTGCCAGCAGCGCGGACGTGTATACGCAGTATTTT. Protein product: CASSADVYTQYF. The chain combines TRBV5-4 with TRBJ2-3; unclear D gene. Germline CDR1 reads SGHNT; CDR2 reads YYREEE (reference sequence). The CDR3 spans 12 residues. Trimming pared 4 bases from V and 7 bases from J, leaving 10 bases between.

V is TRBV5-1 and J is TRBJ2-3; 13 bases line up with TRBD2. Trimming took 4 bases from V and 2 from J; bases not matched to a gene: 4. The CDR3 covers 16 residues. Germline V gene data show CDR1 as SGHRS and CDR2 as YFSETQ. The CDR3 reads CASSEGTSGATDTQYF. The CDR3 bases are TGCGCCAGCAGCGAGGGGACTAGCGGGGCCACAGATACGCAGTATTTT.

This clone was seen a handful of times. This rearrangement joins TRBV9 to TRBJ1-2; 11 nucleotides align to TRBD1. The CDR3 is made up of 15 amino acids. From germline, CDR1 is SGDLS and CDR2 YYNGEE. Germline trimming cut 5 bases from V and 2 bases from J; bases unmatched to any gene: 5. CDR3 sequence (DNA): TGTGCCAGCAGGTTAAGGGACAGGGGGAACTATGGCTACACCTTC. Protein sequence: CASRLRDRGNYGYTF. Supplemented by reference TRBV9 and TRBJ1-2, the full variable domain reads DSGVTQTPKHLITATGQRVTLRCSPRSGDLSVYWYQQSLDQGLQFLIQYYNGEERAKGNILERFSAQQFPDLHSELNLSSLELGDSALYFCASRLRDRGNYGYTFGSGTRLTVV.

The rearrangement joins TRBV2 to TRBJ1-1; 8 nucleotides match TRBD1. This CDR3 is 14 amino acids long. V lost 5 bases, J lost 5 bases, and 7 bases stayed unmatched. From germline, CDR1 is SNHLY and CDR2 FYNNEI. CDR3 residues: CASSIQGEGTEAFF. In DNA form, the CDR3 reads TGTGCCAGCAGTATACAGGGGGAAGGAACTGAAGCTTTCTTT.

The CDR3 DNA follows: TGTGCCAGCAGCTTTGTGGAGAACACCGGGGAGCTGTTTTTT. As protein: CASSFVENTGELFF. V and J are TRBV11-1 and TRBJ2-2; D is ambiguous. CDR1 is SGHAT and CDR2 is FQDESV in the germline V gene (reference sequence). V lost 3 bases and J 1 base, leaving 6 bases between the germline ends. CDR3 length: 14 residues.